A single sample gave rise to the 18 T cell receptor beta chains below, sequenced in a study of control samples from healthy donors and cancer patients. The assay was immunoSEQ multiplex PCR, and TCRdb's table has in-frame clones only and misses some. The sample has more than 95,000 clones, around 92% seen once. Material for sequencing was PBMCs. Receptors originate from a man aged 80 or over with head and neck cancer.

The chain employs TRBV6-2 or TRBV6-3 and TRBJ1-5; no reliable D call. CDR3 size: 14 residues. The germline V gene encodes CDR1 MNHEY and CDR2 SVGEGT. The germline V and J ends were trimmed by 2 bases and 9 bases, with 14 bases remaining between them. DNA for the CDR3: TGTGCCAGCAGTTACCCGCCCGCCTCATGGCCCCAGCATTTT. Amino acids: CASSYPPASWPQHF.

This chain uses TRBV3-1 (or the pseudogene TRBV3-2) with TRBJ2-6, with D perhaps given as TRBD1 or TRBD2 (5 bases each). This CDR3 spans 15 amino acids. V lost 11 bases to trimming and J lost 2 bases, with 16 bases between them. Germline CDR1 LGHDT, CDR2 YNNKEL (reference sequence). CDR3 DNA sequence: TGTGCCGCCGGGCGAGGGGTACCTGGGGCCAACGTCCTGACTTTC. It specifies CAAGRGVPGANVLTF.

J is TRBJ2-3 and V is TRBV7-9; TRBD2 is a possible D gene (6 bases). Germline V CDR1 and CDR2: SEHNR, FQNEAQ (reference sequence). This CDR3 spans 16 amino acids. V lost 1 base and J 6 bases, leaving 17 bases between the germline ends. Written as DNA, the CDR3 is TGTGCCAGCAGCTTAGAGACTAGAGGACCTTTGGATACGCAGTATTTT. As protein: CASSLETRGPLDTQYF. The full variable domain, completed using reference TRBV7-9 and TRBJ2-3, is DTGVSQNPRHKITKRGQNVTFRCDPISEHNRLYWYRQTLGQGPEFLTYFQNEAQLEKSRLLSDRFSAERPKGSFSTLEIQRTEQGDSAMYLCASSLETRGPLDTQYFGPGTRLTVL.

The J gene is TRBJ2-7, the V gene TRBV7-9, with TRBD1 matching 11 bases. Germline CDR1 reads SEHNR; CDR2 reads FQNEAQ (reference sequence). The CDR3 spans 16 residues. V was pared by 5 bases and J by 6 bases, with 12 bases of the junction left unmatched. This CDR3 reads CASSHLGDRGRVEQYF. In nucleotides, the CDR3 is TGTGCCAGCAGCCATCTGGGGGACAGGGGGAGGGTCGAGCAGTACTTC.

The gene calls are TRBV10-3 and TRBJ1-5; 9 bases fit TRBD1. Trimming at V came to 0 bases and at J to 4 bases, leaving 7 bases not matched to a gene. Germline CDR1 and CDR2: ENHRY and SYGVKD. The CDR3 is made up of 17 amino acids. The CDR3 nucleotides are TGTGCCATCAGTGAGTCAAGGGGACAGGGAAAAAATCAGCCCCAGCATTTT. It translates to CAISESRGQGKNQPQHF.

This chain joins TRBV23-1 and TRBJ1-5; D not resolved. TRBV23-1 is reported as an ORF; its role is uncertain. CDR3 length equals 14 residues. V dropped 0 bases and J dropped 6 bases, with 9 bases sitting between them. CDR3 coding DNA: TGCGCCAGCAGTCAATCGTCGGAAGGTCAGCCCCAGCATTTT. Translation gives CASSQSSEGQPQHF.

The rearrangement joins TRBV6-5 to TRBJ2-7, with D maybe TRBD1 (5 bases). The length of the CDR3 is 14 residues. The germline gives CDR1 MNHEY, CDR2 SVGAGI. Trimming pared 5 bases from V and 3 bases from J, leaving 14 bases between. CDR3: CASSTDIQGYEQYF. CDR3 DNA sequence: TGTGCCAGCAGTACGGACATCCAAGGCTACGAGCAGTACTTC.

The J gene is TRBJ1-1, the V gene TRBV6-1; D gene unclear. The V end lost 2 bases, the J end lost 0 bases, and 7 bases lay between the germline ends. The length of the CDR3 is 14 residues. Germline-derived CDR1 and CDR2 are MNHNS and SASEGT. CDR3 amino acids: CASSEHSLNTEAFF. For the CDR3, the DNA is TGTGCCAGCAGTGAACACAGTTTGAACACTGAAGCTTTCTTT.

The genes are TRBV4-3 and TRBJ2-7; 8 bases map to TRBD1. The CDR3 covers 15 residues. CDR1 and CDR2 from the germline V gene are LGHNA and YSLEER. The V and J ends lost 1 base and 4 bases, in that order; junction bases with no gene match: 6. The CDR3 DNA reads as TGCGCCAGCAGCCAAGTGCGGACAGGGACTTACGAGCAGTACTTC. It codes for CASSQVRTGTYEQYF.

The V gene is TRBV6-5, the J gene TRBJ1-2, with 7 positions matching TRBD1. The germline V gene encodes CDR1 MNHEY and CDR2 SVGAGI. The CDR3 has 13 amino acids. The ends lost 5 bases at V and 8 bases at J; junction bases unmatched: 8. The CDR3: CASSQQGPGGYTF. The CDR3 nucleotides are TGTGCCAGCAGTCAACAGGGGCCCGGGGGCTACACCTTC.

This clone was seen only once. This chain uses TRBV5-1 with TRBJ1-4; TRBD1 matches 8 bases. CDR3 length equals 17 residues. Germline CDR1 reads SGHRS; CDR2 reads YFSETQ. The V segment lost 4 bases and the J segment 0 bases; nucleotides outside the gene matches: 8. The CDR3 loop is CASSKGQVATTNEKLFF. For the CDR3, the DNA is TGCGCCAGCAGCAAGGGACAGGTCGCCACAACTAATGAAAAACTGTTTTTT.

The chain links TRBV30 to TRBJ2-1; 14 nucleotides align to TRBD2. CDR3 length equals 15 residues. Germline CDR1 GTSNPN, CDR2 SVGIG (reference sequence). V was pared by 2 bases and J by 5 bases, with 2 bases of the junction left unmatched. This CDR3 is CAWSLGLAGDNEQFF. CDR3 sequence (DNA): TGTGCCTGGAGTTTGGGACTAGCGGGGGACAATGAGCAGTTCTTC.

The chain carries TRBV27 and TRBJ1-2; D is ambiguous. The CDR3 length is 15 residues. The V gene's germline CDR1 is MNHEY and CDR2 SMNVEV (reference sequence). Between the trimmed V and J ends, which lost 2 bases and 4 bases, there was a span of 14 bases. For the CDR3, the DNA is TGTGCCAGCAGTTTAACCGGTCGGCGCGTCTATGGCTACACCTTC. It specifies CASSLTGRRVYGYTF.

The chain couples TRBV4-1 to TRBJ2-1, with 8 bases matching TRBD2. CDR1 is MGHRA, CDR2 YSYEKL, per germline. The CDR3 length is 15 residues. Trimming removed 1 base from V and 3 bases from J; junction bases left unmatched: 2. CDR3 nucleotides: TGCGCCAGCAGCCAAGGCGGGGGGATCTACAATGAGCAGTTCTTC. Its protein product is CASSQGGGIYNEQFF.

The genes are TRBV19 and TRBJ1-4, with 9 bases lining up with TRBD1. Germline CDR1 LNHDA, CDR2 SQIVND (reference sequence). Trimming took 1 base from V and 8 from J; bases not matched to a gene: 2. The CDR3 covers 14 residues. The CDR3 protein is CASSIGQGGEKLFF. CDR3 nucleotides: TGTGCCAGTAGTATAGGACAGGGGGGCGAAAAACTGTTTTTT.

The genes are TRBV3-1 (or the pseudogene TRBV3-2) and TRBJ2-1; 12 bases agree with TRBD2. Germline V gene sequence: CDR1 LGHDT, CDR2 YNNKEL (reference sequence). CDR3 length: 15 amino acids. The junction had 7 bases not matched to a gene; V was cut back by 4 bases and J by 9 bases. For the CDR3, the DNA is TGTGCCAGCAGCCCGCCTAGCGGGGGGGCGGTTGAGCAGTTCTTC. Residues: CASSPPSGGAVEQFF.

V is TRBV5-4 and J is TRBJ1-2, with 8 nucleotides matching TRBD1. CDR3 length equals 13 residues. V lost 4 bases and J lost 3; bases outside the gene matches: 2. In germline, CDR1 is SGHNT, CDR2 YYREEE (reference sequence). CDR3 nucleotides: TGTGCCAGCAGCCAGGACAGGGACTATGGCTACACCTTC. It specifies CASSQDRDYGYTF.

J is TRBJ1-3 and V is TRBV3-1 (or the pseudogene TRBV3-2); D gene uncertain. V was pared by 2 bases and J by 0 bases, with 11 bases between. Germline V gene lookup returns CDR1 LGHDT and CDR2 YNNKEL (reference sequence). CDR3 length equals 16 residues. CDR3 sequence reads: CASSQPSRPSGNTIYF. The CDR3 region has the DNA TGTGCCAGCAGCCAACCAAGCAGGCCCTCTGGAAACACCATATATTTT.